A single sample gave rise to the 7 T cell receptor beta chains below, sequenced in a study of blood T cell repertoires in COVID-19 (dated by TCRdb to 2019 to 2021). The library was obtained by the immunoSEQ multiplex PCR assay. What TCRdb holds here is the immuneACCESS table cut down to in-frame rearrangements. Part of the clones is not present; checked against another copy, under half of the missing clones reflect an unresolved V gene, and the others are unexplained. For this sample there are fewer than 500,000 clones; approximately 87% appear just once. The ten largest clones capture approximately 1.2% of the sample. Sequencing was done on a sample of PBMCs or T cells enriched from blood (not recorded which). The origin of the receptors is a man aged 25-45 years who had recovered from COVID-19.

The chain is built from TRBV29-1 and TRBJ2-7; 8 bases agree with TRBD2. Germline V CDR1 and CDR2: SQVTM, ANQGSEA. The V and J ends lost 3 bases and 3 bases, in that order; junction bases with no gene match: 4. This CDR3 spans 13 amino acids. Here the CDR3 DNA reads TGCAGCGTTGAGGCGGGGGGAAGCTACGAGCAGTACTTC. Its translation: CSVEAGGSYEQYF.

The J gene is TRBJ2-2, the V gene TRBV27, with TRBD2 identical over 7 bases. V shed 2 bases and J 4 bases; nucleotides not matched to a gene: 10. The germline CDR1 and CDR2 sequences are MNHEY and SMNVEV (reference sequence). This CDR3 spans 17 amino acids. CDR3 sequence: CASSLRRPGGSTGELFF. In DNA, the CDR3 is TGTGCCAGCAGTTTACGACGGCCGGGGGGTTCCACCGGGGAGCTGTTTTTT.

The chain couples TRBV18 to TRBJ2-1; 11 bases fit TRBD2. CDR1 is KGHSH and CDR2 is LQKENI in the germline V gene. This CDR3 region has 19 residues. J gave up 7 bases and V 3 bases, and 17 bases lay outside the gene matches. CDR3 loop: CASSPLGLAGGPYENEQFF. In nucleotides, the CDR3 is TGTGCCAGCTCACCGTTGGGTCTAGCGGGGGGACCCTATGAGAATGAGCAGTTCTTC.

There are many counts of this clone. The CDR3 is CASSFMQRDTEAFF. CDR3 bases: TGTGCCAGCAGCTTTATGCAGAGGGACACTGAAGCTTTCTTT. The chain has TRBV7-9 and TRBJ1-1; no clear D gene. CDR3 length: 14 residues. From germline, CDR1 is SEHNR and CDR2 FQNEAQ (reference sequence). Trimming took off 3 bases at V and 3 bases at J, with 11 bases between the two ends.

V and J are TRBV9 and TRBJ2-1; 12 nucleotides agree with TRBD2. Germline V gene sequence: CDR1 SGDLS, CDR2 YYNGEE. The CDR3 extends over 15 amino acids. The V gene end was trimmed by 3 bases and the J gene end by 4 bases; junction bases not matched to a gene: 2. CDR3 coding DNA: TGTGCCAGCAGCGGGGGGACTAGCGGGTACAATGAGCAGTTCTTC. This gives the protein CASSGGTSGYNEQFF.

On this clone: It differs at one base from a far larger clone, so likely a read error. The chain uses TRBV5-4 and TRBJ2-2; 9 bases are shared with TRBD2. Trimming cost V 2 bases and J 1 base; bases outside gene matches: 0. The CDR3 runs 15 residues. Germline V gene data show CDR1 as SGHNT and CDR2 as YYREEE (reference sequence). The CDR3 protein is CASSLAGGNTGELFF. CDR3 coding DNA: TGTGCCAGCAGCTTAGCGGGGGGGAACACCGGGGAGCTGTTTTTT. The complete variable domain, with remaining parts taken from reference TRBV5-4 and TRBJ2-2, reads ETGVTQSPTHLIKTRGQQVTLRCSSQSGHNTVSWYQQALGQGPQFIFQYYREEENGRGNFPPRFSGLQFPNYSSELNVNALELDDSALYLCASSLAGGNTGELFFGEGSRLTVL.

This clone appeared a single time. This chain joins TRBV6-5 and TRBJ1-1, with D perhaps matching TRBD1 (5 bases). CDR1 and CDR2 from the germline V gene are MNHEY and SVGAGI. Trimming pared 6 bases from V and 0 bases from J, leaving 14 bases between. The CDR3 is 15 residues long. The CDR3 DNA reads TGTGCCAGCAGGGGGGGGTACTCAATGAACACTGAAGCTTTCTTT. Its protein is CASRGGYSMNTEAFF.